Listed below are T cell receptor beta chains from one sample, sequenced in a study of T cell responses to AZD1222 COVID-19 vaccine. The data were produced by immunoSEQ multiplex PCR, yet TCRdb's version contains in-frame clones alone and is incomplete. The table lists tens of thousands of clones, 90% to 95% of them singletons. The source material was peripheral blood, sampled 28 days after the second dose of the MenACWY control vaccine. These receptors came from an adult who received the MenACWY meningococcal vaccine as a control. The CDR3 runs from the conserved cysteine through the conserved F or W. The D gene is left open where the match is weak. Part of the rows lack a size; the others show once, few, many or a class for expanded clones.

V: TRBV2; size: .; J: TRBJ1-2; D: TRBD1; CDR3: CASKGGFHYGYTF; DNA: TGTGCCAGCAAAGGGGGCTTTCACTATGGCTACACCTTC
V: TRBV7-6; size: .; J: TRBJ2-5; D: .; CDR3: CASSKETGGIGETQYF; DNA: TGTGCCAGCAGCAAGGAGACAGGAGGCATAGGGGAGACCCAGTACTTC
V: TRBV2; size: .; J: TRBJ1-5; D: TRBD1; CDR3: CASSEDRGQPQHF; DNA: TGTGCCAGCAGTGAAGACAGGGGTCAGCCCCAGCATTTT
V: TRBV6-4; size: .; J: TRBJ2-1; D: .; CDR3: CASSDEDSGEQFF; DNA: TGTGCCAGCAGTGACGAAGATAGCGGTGAGCAGTTCTTC
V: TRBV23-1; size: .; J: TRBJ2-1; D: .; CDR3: CASSQSRRSRGHEQFF; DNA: TGCGCCAGCAGTCAATCGAGGAGGTCGAGGGGCCATGAGCAGTTCTTC
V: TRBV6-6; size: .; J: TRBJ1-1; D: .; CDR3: CATDTGNRAFF; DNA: TGTGCCACCGACACAGGGAATCGGGCTTTCTTT
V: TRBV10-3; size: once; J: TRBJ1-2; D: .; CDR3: CAISESFSVGGEGYGYTF; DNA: TGTGCCATCAGTGAGTCGTTTTCGGTCGGAGGTGAGGGCTATGGCTACACCTTC
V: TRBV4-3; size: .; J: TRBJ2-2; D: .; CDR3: CASRTDLGAGELFF; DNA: TGCGCCAGCCGGACAGATCTTGGTGCCGGGGAGCTGTTTTTT
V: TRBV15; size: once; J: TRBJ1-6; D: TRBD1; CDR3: CATSRDPGGESPLHF; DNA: TGTGCCACCAGCAGAGACCCAGGGGGCGAATCACCCCTCCACTTT
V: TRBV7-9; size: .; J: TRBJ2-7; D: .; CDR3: CASSLAGDGSYEQYF; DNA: TGTGCCAGCAGCTTAGCGGGGGACGGATCGTACGAGCAGTACTTC
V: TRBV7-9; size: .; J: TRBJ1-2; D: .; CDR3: CASTPPEGFYGYTF; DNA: TGTGCCAGCACCCCGCCTGAGGGCTTCTATGGCTACACCTTC
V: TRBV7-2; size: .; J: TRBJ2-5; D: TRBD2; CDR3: CASSSSTSGKETQYF; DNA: TGTGCCAGCAGCTCCTCGACTAGCGGAAAAGAGACCCAGTACTTC
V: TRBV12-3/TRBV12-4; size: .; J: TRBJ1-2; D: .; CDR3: CASSPPLVGGYTF; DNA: TGTGCCAGCAGTCCGCCCCTGGTGGGTGGCTACACCTTC
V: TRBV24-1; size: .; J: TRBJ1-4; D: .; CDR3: CATSDRAGEKLFF; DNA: TGTGCCACCAGTGACAGGGCGGGGGAAAAACTGTTTTTT
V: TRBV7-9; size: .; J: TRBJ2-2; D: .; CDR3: CASSLVDTGELFF; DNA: TGTGCCAGCAGCTTAGTGGACACCGGGGAGCTGTTTTTT